The 32 T cell receptor beta chains below come from one sample, sequenced in a study of blood T cell repertoires in COVID-19. Measured with immunoSEQ multiplex PCR; TCRdb has only the in-frame clones, and not every one. The sample shows some 120,000 clones, over 80% of them seen only once. The sample consisted of peripheral blood. The receptors derive from a man between 65 and 85 years old with acute or convalescent COVID-19.

The chain couples TRBV4-2 to TRBJ2-2; 12 positions agree with TRBD2. Germline CDR1 is LGHNA and CDR2 is YNFKEQ. This CDR3 has 18 amino acids. J lost 0 bases, V lost 3 bases, and 5 bases had no gene match. CDR3 nucleotides: TGTGCCAGCAGCCAGGAAACTAGCGGGGGGTCGAACACCGGGGAGCTGTTTTTT. The encoded protein is CASSQETSGGSNTGELFF.

V usage is TRBV6-5 and J usage is TRBJ1-2; weak D call: TRBD1 (5 bases). The germline V gene has CDR1 MNHEY and CDR2 SVGAGI. The germline V and J ends were trimmed by 6 bases and 4 bases, with 18 bases remaining between them. The CDR3 loop spans 15 amino acids. The DNA for the CDR3 is TGTGCCAGCAGCTATAGGGGCTTAAGGTTCTATGGCTACACCTTC. Encoded protein: CASSYRGLRFYGYTF.

The chain is built from TRBV7-9 and TRBJ1-4, with a tentative D call TRBD1 (5 bases). From germline, CDR1 is SEHNR and CDR2 FQNEAQ (reference sequence). The CDR3 runs 15 residues. Trimming pared 1 base from V and 5 bases from J, leaving 11 bases between. The CDR3 coding sequence is TGTGCCAGCAGCTTAGGGGGACTGATCAATGAAAAACTGTTTTTT. This sequence encodes CASSLGGLINEKLFF.

This clone was observed many times. The chain couples TRBV5-1 to TRBJ1-6; D might be TRBD1 (5 bases). The length of the CDR3 is 16 residues. V lost 0 bases and J 0 bases, leaving 7 bases between the germline ends. The V gene's germline CDR1 is SGHRS and CDR2 YFSETQ. CDR3 amino acids: CASSLEGASYNSPLHF. In DNA form, the CDR3 reads TGCGCCAGCAGCTTGGAAGGGGCCTCCTATAATTCACCCCTCCACTTT.

V gene TRBV2 combines with J gene TRBJ1-1; D not certain. V gave up 1 base and J gave up 0 bases, with 3 bases separating them. Germline lookup yields CDR1 SNHLY and CDR2 FYNNEI. The CDR3 has 13 residues. The CDR3 sequence is CASSEELNTEAFF. CDR3 bases: TGTGCCAGCAGTGAAGAGCTGAACACTGAAGCTTTCTTT.

This rearrangement joins TRBV5-1 to TRBJ1-6; TRBD1 matches 9 bases. V lost 3 bases to trimming and J lost 6 bases; unmatched junction nucleotides: 7. The CDR3 extends over 16 amino acids. Germline V lookup: CDR1 SGHRS, CDR2 YFSETQ. The DNA of the CDR3 is TGCGCCAGCAGCTCAGTACAGGGGGCAGGTAATTCACCCCTCCACTTT. Protein sequence: CASSSVQGAGNSPLHF.

The chain uses TRBV7-2 and TRBJ1-1; D gene ambiguous. Trimming shortened V by 1 base and J by 0 bases, and 3 bases separated the two germline ends. This CDR3 contains 13 residues. Germline values: CDR1 SGHTA, CDR2 FQGNSA. The CDR3 region has the DNA TGTGCCAGCAGCTTAGTCGTGAACACTGAAGCTTTCTTT. It encodes CASSLVVNTEAFF.

The V and J genes are TRBV6-5 and TRBJ2-5; maybe TRBD1 (6 bases). Germline CDR1 reads MNHEY; CDR2 reads SVGAGI. The CDR3 sequence is 14 residues long. The germline V and J ends were trimmed by 4 bases and 6 bases, with 15 bases remaining between them. The CDR3 nucleotides read TGTGCCAGCAGTTCCCGGACAGTCCCCAAGACCCAGTACTTC. Translating it yields CASSSRTVPKTQYF.

The CDR3 DNA is TGTGCCAGCAGTTACCCGACAGGGGTGAACACTGAAGCTTTCTTT. Amino acids: CASSYPTGVNTEAFF. This chain uses TRBV6-6 with TRBJ1-1; 8 bases fit TRBD1. Looked up from germline, CDR1 is MNHNY and CDR2 is SVGAGI (reference sequence). V lost 2 bases and J lost 0; bases outside the gene matches: 2. CDR3 length: 15 residues.

The J gene is TRBJ2-7, the V gene TRBV7-2; tentatively, D is TRBD2 (5 bases). This CDR3 has 12 residues. The ends were cut back, 3 bases at V and 9 bases at J, with 12 bases in the middle. Germline CDR1 and CDR2: SGHTA and FQGNSA. In nucleotides, the CDR3 is TGTGCCAGCAGCTTCCCCAACAGCGGGCAGTACTTC. As protein: CASSFPNSGQYF.

The rearrangement links TRBV3-1 (or the pseudogene TRBV3-2) to TRBJ2-5; 11 nucleotides match TRBD2. V lost 0 bases, J lost 5 bases, and 8 bases stayed unmatched. This CDR3 is built from 17 residues. Germline CDR1 LGHDT, CDR2 YNNKEL (reference sequence). The CDR3 DNA follows: TGTGCCAGCAGCCAAGAGAGGTCTAGCGGGGGGCGGGAGACCCAGTACTTC. Translating it yields CASSQERSSGGRETQYF.

This clone was seen only a few times. The V gene is TRBV10-2, the J gene TRBJ2-3; D gene uncertain. CDR1 is WSHSY, CDR2 SAAADI, per germline. The V and J ends lost 4 bases and 1 base respectively, with 15 bases between them. The CDR3 is made up of 16 amino acids. The CDR3 loop reads CASSVRFTGGTDTQYF. The CDR3, as DNA: TGCGCCAGCAGTGTGAGATTTACTGGTGGCACAGATACGCAGTATTTT.

This chain joins TRBV7-6 and TRBJ1-5; D gene uncertain. CDR3 size: 15 residues. The germline V gene has CDR1 SGHVS and CDR2 FNYEAQ. Trimming cost V 1 base and J 1 base, with 8 bases left between them. The DNA for the CDR3 is TGTGCCAGCAGCTTAGGGCCCGCAAGCAATCAGCCCCAGCATTTT. Translation: CASSLGPASNQPQHF. The full variable domain, in which reference TRBV7-6 and TRBJ1-5 provide the parts outside the CDR3, is GAGVSQSPRYKVTKRGQDVALRCDPISGHVSLYWYRQALGQGPEFLTYFNYEAQQDKSGLPNDRFSAERPEGSISTLTIQRTEQRDSAMYRCASSLGPASNQPQHFGDGTRLSIL.

The J gene is TRBJ1-4, the V gene TRBV7-9; D is uncertain. Trimming left V 2 bases short and J 7 bases short, with 11 bases between. Germline V gene data show CDR1 as SEHNR and CDR2 as FQNEAQ (reference sequence). The CDR3 spans 14 residues. Here the CDR3 DNA reads TGTGCCAGCAGCTTATCCGGGGATAGTGAAAAACTGTTTTTT. This sequence encodes CASSLSGDSEKLFF.

The chain carries TRBV6-5 and TRBJ1-2, with 9 bases matching TRBD1. Germline-derived CDR1 and CDR2 are MNHEY and SVGAGI. This CDR3 has 13 amino acids. With 7 bases clipped from V and 8 bases from J, the junction kept 8 bases outside the gene matches. CDR3 sequence reads: CASIWTGVNGYTF. CDR3 coding DNA: TGTGCCAGCATATGGACAGGGGTGAACGGCTACACCTTC.

The chain links TRBV27 to TRBJ2-2; D is unclear. This CDR3 is 16 amino acids long. V was trimmed by 2 bases and J by 0 bases, leaving 10 bases between them. Per germline, CDR1 MNHEY and CDR2 SMNVEV (reference sequence). Here the CDR3 reads CASSLTGTANTGELFF. The CDR3 DNA reads as TGTGCCAGCAGTTTAACTGGCACAGCGAACACCGGGGAGCTGTTTTTT.

This clone was found a few times. CDR3 bases: TGTGCCAGCTCACCACGACAGGGACTCACTGAAGCTTTCTTT. Translation: CASSPRQGLTEAFF. The chain joins TRBV18 to TRBJ1-1, with 7 bases aligning to TRBD1. With V trimmed by 1 base and J by 4 bases, 3 bases remained unmatched. The CDR3 runs 14 residues. In germline, CDR1 is KGHSH, CDR2 LQKENI.

The CDR3 DNA reads as TGTGCCAGCAGGCGGACAGGAATACCGAACACTGAAGCTTTCTTT. Translation: CASRRTGIPNTEAFF. The chain combines TRBV6-5 with TRBJ1-1, with 7 bases aligning to TRBD1. The germline V gene encodes CDR1 MNHEY and CDR2 SVGAGI. V shed 6 bases, J shed 1 base, and the junction held 8 bases outside the gene matches. The CDR3 is 15 residues long.

The chain recombines TRBV4-1 with TRBJ2-1; D not certain. Germline V lookup: CDR1 MGHRA, CDR2 YSYEKL. The CDR3 totals 17 residues. Between the trimmed V and J ends, which lost 0 bases and 3 bases, there was a span of 15 bases. CDR3 bases: TGCGCCAGCAGCCAAGATGCGGCTGCCCTAGGCTACAATGAGCAGTTCTTC. Its translation is CASSQDAAALGYNEQFF.

This clone was seen once. The chain has TRBV3-1 (or the pseudogene TRBV3-2) and TRBJ2-5; TRBD1 matches at 7 bases. This CDR3 has 16 residues. V lost 4 bases, J lost 7 bases, and 15 bases stayed unmatched. Germline-derived CDR1 and CDR2 are LGHDT and YNNKEL (reference sequence). The CDR3 DNA reads as TGTGCCAGCAGCCGCATGACAGGGACGGGGCCGGGGACCCAGTACTTC. As protein: CASSRMTGTGPGTQYF.

This sequence joins TRBV7-2 and TRBJ2-3, with TRBD1 identical over 7 bases. Germline CDR1 reads SGHTA; CDR2 reads FQGNSA. CDR3 size: 15 residues. J was trimmed by 2 bases and V by 5 bases; bases with no gene match: 7. The CDR3 protein is CASSPWTGVTDTQYF. DNA for the CDR3: TGTGCCAGCAGCCCATGGACAGGTGTCACAGATACGCAGTATTTT.

This sequence joins TRBV19 and TRBJ1-5; D is unresolved. CDR1 and CDR2 (germline): LNHDA, SQIVND (reference sequence). The V end was cut by 3 bases, the J end by 0 bases, with 15 bases between. CDR3 length: 17 residues. CDR3 sequence (DNA): TGTGCCAGTAGTATCCCGTCGGGAGCTTATAGCAATCAGCCCCAGCATTTT. This codes for CASSIPSGAYSNQPQHF.

This sequence joins TRBV5-4 and TRBJ2-1; the match to TRBD2 covers 13 bases. CDR1 and CDR2 (germline): SGHNT, YYREEE (reference sequence). V gave up 4 bases and J gave up 4 bases; unmatched junction bases: 5. The CDR3 length is 16 residues. The CDR3 nucleotides are TGTGCCAGCAGCCCACTAGCGGGGGGGCAATACAATGAGCAGTTCTTC. Its protein product is CASSPLAGGQYNEQFF. The full variable domain, rest sourced from reference TRBV5-4 and TRBJ2-1, is ETGVTQSPTHLIKTRGQQVTLRCSSQSGHNTVSWYQQALGQGPQFIFQYYREEENGRGNFPPRFSGLQFPNYSSELNVNALELDDSALYLCASSPLAGGQYNEQFFGPGTRLTVL.

This clone showed up just once. This chain uses TRBV27 with TRBJ1-1; 10 bases line up with TRBD1. V lost 1 base and J lost 5; bases outside the gene matches: 4. The CDR3 has 15 amino acids. Per germline, CDR1 MNHEY and CDR2 SMNVEV (reference sequence). CDR3 bases: TGTGCCAGCAGTTTATTGACAGGGGGCTTAACTGAAGCTTTCTTT. As protein: CASSLLTGGLTEAFF.

The rearrangement uses TRBV5-1 and TRBJ1-5; 8 bases match TRBD1. J was trimmed by 6 bases and V by 0 bases; bases with no gene match: 5. From germline, CDR1 is SGHRS and CDR2 YFSETQ. This CDR3 comprises 15 residues. Written as DNA, the CDR3 is TGCGCCAGCAGCTTGGGGACAGGGTCCTTTCAGCCCCAGCATTTT. Amino acids: CASSLGTGSFQPQHF.

The sample holds one count of this clone. The V call is TRBV6-5, the J call TRBJ1-2; D call uncertain. V lost 5 bases and J lost 7, with 14 bases in between. Looked up from germline, CDR1 is MNHEY and CDR2 is SVGAGI. The length of the CDR3 is 13 residues. As DNA, the CDR3 is TGTGCCAGCAGTCCCGTGTCGGGAATTGGCTACACCTTC. Protein: CASSPVSGIGYTF.

The chain recombines TRBV24-1 with TRBJ2-2; 7 bases fit TRBD2. Per germline, CDR1 KGHDR and CDR2 SFDVKD. The CDR3 has 13 residues. The trim removed 9 bases at V and 2 bases at J, leaving 2 bases unmatched. The CDR3 protein is CATGDYNTGELFF. DNA of the CDR3: TGTGCCACCGGGGACTACAACACCGGGGAGCTGTTTTTT.

This clone was seen only a few times. The gene calls are TRBV9 and TRBJ2-3; 8 bases match TRBD2. Trimming took 0 bases from V and 0 from J; bases not matched to a gene: 3. Germline values: CDR1 SGDLS, CDR2 YYNGEE. This CDR3 has 16 residues. Here the CDR3 reads CASSVGLATSTDTQYF. In nucleotides, the CDR3 is TGTGCCAGCAGCGTAGGACTAGCGACTAGCACAGATACGCAGTATTTT. The full variable domain, completed using reference TRBV9 and TRBJ2-3, is DSGVTQTPKHLITATGQRVTLRCSPRSGDLSVYWYQQSLDQGLQFLIQYYNGEERAKGNILERFSAQQFPDLHSELNLSSLELGDSALYFCASSVGLATSTDTQYFGPGTRLTVL.

J is TRBJ2-5 and V is TRBV20-1; TRBD1 agrees at 10 bases. This CDR3 has 10 amino acids. From germline, CDR1 is DFQATT and CDR2 SNEGSKA (reference sequence). V lost 5 bases and J lost 10; bases outside the gene matches: 1. The CDR3 region is CSAGDRGQYF. The CDR3 DNA is TGCAGTGCTGGGGACAGGGGCCAGTACTTC.

V and J are TRBV9 and TRBJ2-7; 10 positions agree with TRBD1. The V segment lost 3 bases and the J segment 3 bases; nucleotides outside the gene matches: 3. There are 14 residues in the CDR3. The germline gives CDR1 SGDLS, CDR2 YYNGEE. The CDR3 here is CASSARDRGYEQYF. The CDR3 DNA follows: TGTGCCAGCAGCGCCCGGGACAGGGGCTACGAGCAGTACTTC.

The V call is TRBV5-8, the J call TRBJ1-2, with 7 nucleotides matching TRBD1. CDR1 SGHTS and CDR2 YDEGEE come from the germline V gene. The V segment lost 4 bases and the J segment 7 bases; nucleotides outside the gene matches: 13. The CDR3 covers 15 residues. CDR3 coding DNA: TGTGCCAGCAGCCAATCACAGGGGTGGGTGGCTGGCTACACCTTC. Its translation: CASSQSQGWVAGYTF. Filled out from reference TRBV5-8 and TRBJ1-2, the complete variable domain reads EAGVTQSPTHLIKTRGQQATLRCSPISGHTSVYWYQQALGLGLQFLLWYDEGEERNRGNFPPRFSGRQFPNYSSELNVNALELEDSALYLCASSQSQGWVAGYTFGSGTRLTVV.

The V call is TRBV6-5, the J call TRBJ1-2; D perhaps matches TRBD1 (6 bases). The germline CDR1 and CDR2 sequences are MNHEY and SVGAGI. This CDR3 has 14 residues. V lost 9 bases and J 14 bases, leaving 28 bases between the germline ends. The CDR3 reads CASTMGTTLPRQTF. DNA for the CDR3: TGTGCCAGTACGATGGGGACAACCCTCCCCCGTCAGACCTTC.